This T cell receptor (beta chain) was identified during a study of OX40 agonist ivuxolimab in advanced cancers. The overall study: A male proportion of over 75% was recorded, with mean age approximately 64 years and range about 20 to 90. Prior checkpoint blockade (anti-PD-1, anti-PD-L1 or anti-CTLA-4) was permitted; under 50% had it.

Concerning this clone: Its antigen is still unknown.

Germline CDR1 MNHEY, CDR2 SVGAGI. Trimming took 6 bases from V and 4 from J; bases not matched to a gene: 3. CDR3 length: 14 amino acids. Some clones are missing from TCRdb's copy, which holds only in-frame ones; the method was immunoSEQ multiplex PCR. The sample has tens of thousands of clones, roughly four fifths seen once. General study findings and limits: Near-lowest levels of clonal expansion characterized partial responders at 0.1-3.0 mg/kg. Compared with CD4+, CD8+ T cells on average had more expanded clones.

The receptor's source is an adult with an advanced solid tumor such as melanoma, head and neck, liver or kidney cancer. This sequence joins TRBV6-5 and TRBJ2-3, with 11 bases lining up with TRBD1. This sample comprised CD4+ or CD8+ T cells sorted from blood, obtained in a trial of the OX40 agonist ivuxolimab. CDR3 protein: CASRRTGGADTQYF. Written as DNA, the CDR3 is TGTGCCAGCAGAAGGACAGGGGGCGCAGATACGCAGTATTTT.